This T cell receptor beta chain was observed in a study of cytomegalovirus exposure and HLA in healthy donors. It was with 60 Vbeta and 13 Jbeta primers that the PCR ran. TCRdb keeps only in-frame clones here, not all; method: immunoSEQ multiplex PCR. The sample holds some 87,000 clones; about three quarters are singletons and the top ten take around 6.6%. Study results and limitations: Researchers left out some V segments, among them TRBV6-2 and TRBV6-3, as indistinguishable. Reportedly, diagnosis of cytomegalovirus status by the classifier showed high specificity and sensitivity. Researchers reported from a later analysis that most CMV-associated TCR beta chains appeared HLA-restricted.

As to this clone: What it binds is not known.

The CDR3 totals 15 residues. The ends were cut back, 2 bases at V and 6 bases at J, with 14 bases in the middle. Germline V CDR1 and CDR2: LNHDA, SQIVND (reference sequence). The chain uses TRBV19 and TRBJ1-5, with a tentative D call TRBD1 (6 bases). This sequence originates from a man over 45 in good health and CMV-seropositive. The source material was PBMCs. The CDR3 DNA reads as TGTGCCAGTAGTATATTCACAGGGACCGGTCAGCCCCAGCATTTT. It yields the protein CASSIFTGTGQPQHF.